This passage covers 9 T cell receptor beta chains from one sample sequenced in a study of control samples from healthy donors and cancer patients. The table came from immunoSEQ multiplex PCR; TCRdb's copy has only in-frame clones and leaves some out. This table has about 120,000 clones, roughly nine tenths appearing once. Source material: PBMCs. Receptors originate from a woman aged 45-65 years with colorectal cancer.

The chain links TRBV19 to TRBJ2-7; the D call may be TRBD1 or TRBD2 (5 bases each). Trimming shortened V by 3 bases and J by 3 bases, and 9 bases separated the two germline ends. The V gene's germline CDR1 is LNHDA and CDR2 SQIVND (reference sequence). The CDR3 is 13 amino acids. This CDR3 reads CASSIIGGYEQYF. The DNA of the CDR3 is TGTGCCAGTAGTATCATTGGGGGCTACGAGCAGTACTTC.

The CDR3 is CASRNTKLAGSYEQYF. DNA for the CDR3: TGTGCCAGCAGGAACACTAAACTAGCGGGATCCTACGAGCAGTACTTC. This rearrangement joins TRBV6-6 to TRBJ2-7, with TRBD2 matching 10 bases. The V segment lost 6 bases and the J segment 1 base; nucleotides outside the gene matches: 9. Germline V gene sequence: CDR1 MNHNY, CDR2 SVGAGI (reference sequence). The CDR3 extends over 16 amino acids.

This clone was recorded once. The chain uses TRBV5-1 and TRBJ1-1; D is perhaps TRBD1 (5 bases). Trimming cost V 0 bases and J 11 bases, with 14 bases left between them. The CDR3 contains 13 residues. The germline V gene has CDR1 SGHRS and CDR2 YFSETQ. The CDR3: CASSLAGGGTAFF. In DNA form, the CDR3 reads TGCGCCAGCAGCTTGGCCGGGGGAGGGACCGCTTTCTTT.

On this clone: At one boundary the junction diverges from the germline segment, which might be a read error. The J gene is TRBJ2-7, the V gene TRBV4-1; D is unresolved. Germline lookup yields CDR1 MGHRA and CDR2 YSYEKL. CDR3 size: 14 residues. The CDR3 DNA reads TGCGCCAGCAGCCAAGGGCGCGACTCCGACGAGCAGTACTTC. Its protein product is CASSQGRDSDEQYF.

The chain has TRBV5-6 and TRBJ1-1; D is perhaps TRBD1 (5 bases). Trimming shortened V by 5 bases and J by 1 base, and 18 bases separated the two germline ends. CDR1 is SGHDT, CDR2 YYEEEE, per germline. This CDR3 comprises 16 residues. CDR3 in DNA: TGTGCCAGCAGACCCGGGGTGGGGCGTGGGAACACTGAAGCTTTCTTT. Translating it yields CASRPGVGRGNTEAFF.

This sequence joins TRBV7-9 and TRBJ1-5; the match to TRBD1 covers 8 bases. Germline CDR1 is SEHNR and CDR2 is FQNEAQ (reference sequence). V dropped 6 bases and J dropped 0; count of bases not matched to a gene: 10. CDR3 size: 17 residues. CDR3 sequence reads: CASSSDRGSFSNQPQHF. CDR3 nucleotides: TGTGCCAGCAGTAGCGACAGGGGAAGTTTTAGCAATCAGCCCCAGCATTTT.

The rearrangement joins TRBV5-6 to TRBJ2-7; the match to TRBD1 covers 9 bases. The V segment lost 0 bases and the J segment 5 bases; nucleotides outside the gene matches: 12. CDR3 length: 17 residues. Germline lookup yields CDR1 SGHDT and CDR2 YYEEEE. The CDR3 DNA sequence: TGTGCCAGCAGCTTGGGGGTTGGGGGACAGGGAAGCGACGAGCAGTACTTC. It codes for CASSLGVGGQGSDEQYF.

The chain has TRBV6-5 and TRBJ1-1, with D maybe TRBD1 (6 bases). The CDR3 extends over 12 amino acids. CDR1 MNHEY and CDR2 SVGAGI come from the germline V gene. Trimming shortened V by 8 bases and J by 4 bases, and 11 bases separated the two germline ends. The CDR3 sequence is CASARQATEAFF. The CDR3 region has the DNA TGTGCCAGCGCAAGACAGGCCACTGAAGCTTTCTTT.

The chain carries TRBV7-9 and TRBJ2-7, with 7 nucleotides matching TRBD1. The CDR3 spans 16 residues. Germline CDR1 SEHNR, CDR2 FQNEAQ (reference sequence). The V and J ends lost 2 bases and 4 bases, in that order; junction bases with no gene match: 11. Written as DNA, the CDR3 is TGTGCCAGCAGCTTATCTAGGGGGCCGCTCCCTTACGAGCAGTACTTC. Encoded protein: CASSLSRGPLPYEQYF.